This T cell receptor (beta chain) stems from a study of siplizumab effects on memory and regulatory T cells. Overall study findings and caveats: Significant reduction of alloreactive sequences traceable to unstimulated CD4+ memory cells was observed with siplizumab.

The CDR3 runs to 14 residues. V lost 0 bases to trimming and J lost 4 bases; unmatched junction nucleotides: 1. CDR1 and CDR2 from the germline V gene are LNHDA and SQIVND (reference sequence). Of note for this clone: Its antigen remains unidentified.

Clones were sequenced by immunoSEQ multiplex PCR, and TCRdb holds only the in-frame ones, with some missing. The repertoire includes about 87,000 clones, roughly 87% of them detected once, and around 1.4% sits in the top ten. This clonotype was obtained from a human donor in good health. The V gene is TRBV19, the J gene TRBJ2-3, with 7 positions matching TRBD2. Material: Tregs sorted from blood. In DNA, the CDR3 is TGTGCCAGTAGTATAGATCGGGGGGCAGATACGCAGTATTTT. Translating it yields CASSIDRGADTQYF.